This entry lists 27 T cell receptor beta chains sequenced from one sample in a study of cytomegalovirus exposure and HLA in healthy donors. Use of 60 Vbeta and 13 Jbeta primers characterized the PCR. TCRdb keeps only in-frame clones here, not all; method: immunoSEQ multiplex PCR. The sample holds around 130,000 clones, about 83% seen once. Sequencing was carried out using PBMCs. The receptors were sampled from a girl under 10 years old in good health and CMV-seronegative.

This clone was recorded once. The V and J genes are TRBV5-4 and TRBJ2-5; D is possibly TRBD2 (7 bases). Per germline, CDR1 SGHNT and CDR2 YYREEE (reference sequence). The CDR3 is 15 amino acids. V gave up 5 bases and J gave up 2 bases, with 16 bases separating them. CDR3: CASRSGGGAQETQYF. In DNA form, the CDR3 reads TGTGCCAGCAGGTCTGGTGGGGGGGCGCAAGAGACCCAGTACTTC.

V and J are TRBV7-9 and TRBJ1-2; 11 positions match TRBD1. V shed 0 bases and J 5 bases; nucleotides not matched to a gene: 2. CDR1 and CDR2 from the germline V gene are SEHNR and FQNEAQ (reference sequence). The CDR3 sequence is 15 residues long. CDR3 loop: CASSLAGQGAYGYTF. CDR3 DNA: TGTGCCAGCAGCTTAGCCGGACAGGGGGCGTATGGCTACACCTTC.

The gene calls are TRBV7-9 and TRBJ2-7, with a possible D match to TRBD2 (5 bases). Trimming removed 4 bases from V and 7 bases from J, with 23 bases in between. The CDR3 is 16 amino acids. Germline CDR1 and CDR2: SEHNR and FQNEAQ (reference sequence). The DNA for the CDR3 is TGTGCCAGCAGCTCGGAGGTACTATCGGGTGAGAGGGAGCAGTACTTC. Translated: CASSSEVLSGEREQYF.

The V call is TRBV5-6, the J call TRBJ2-5, with 9 bases lining up with TRBD2. Germline V gives CDR1 SGHDT, CDR2 YYEEEE. The V segment lost 0 bases and the J segment 1 base; nucleotides outside the gene matches: 10. CDR3 size: 18 residues. The CDR3 region is CASSLARLAGNAQETQYF. CDR3 coding DNA: TGTGCCAGCAGCTTGGCTCGGCTAGCGGGGAACGCCCAAGAGACCCAGTACTTC.

This chain connects TRBV7-8 to TRBJ2-1, with a weak D call TRBD1 (5 bases). V shed 5 bases and J shed 8 bases, with 22 bases lying between them. This CDR3 contains 16 residues. CDR1 and CDR2 (germline): SGHVS, FQNEAQ. Here the CDR3 reads CASSPRSGQVGDEQFF. The CDR3 nucleotides read TGTGCCAGCAGCCCCCGTTCAGGGCAGGTGGGTGATGAGCAGTTCTTC.

V gene TRBV7-2 combines with J gene TRBJ1-6; 10 nucleotides agree with TRBD1. V dropped 5 bases and J dropped 10; count of bases not matched to a gene: 5. The CDR3 sequence is 14 residues long. Germline V lookup: CDR1 SGHTA, CDR2 FQGNSA. The CDR3 protein is CASSLGQGGSPLHF. CDR3 nucleotide sequence: TGTGCCAGCAGCCTTGGACAGGGGGGCTCACCCCTCCACTTT.

J is TRBJ2-5 and V is TRBV5-1; 9 bases agree with TRBD2. The J segment lost 5 bases and the V segment lost 0 bases, leaving 5 bases of the junction unmatched. This CDR3 is 15 amino acids long. The germline gives CDR1 SGHRS, CDR2 YFSETQ. The CDR3 loop is CASSLARGGAETQYF. The CDR3, as DNA: TGCGCCAGCAGCTTGGCTCGCGGGGGGGCGGAGACCCAGTACTTC.

The genes are TRBV5-4 and TRBJ2-1, with 7 bases that match TRBD1. Germline CDR1 is SGHNT and CDR2 is YYREEE (reference sequence). The V and J ends lost 0 bases and 8 bases, in that order; junction bases with no gene match: 5. The CDR3 contains 14 residues. This chain's CDR3 is CASSLGQGQYEQFF. DNA of the CDR3: TGTGCCAGCAGCTTGGGACAGGGACAATATGAGCAGTTCTTC. Full variable domain (missing parts from reference TRBV5-4 and TRBJ2-1): ETGVTQSPTHLIKTRGQQVTLRCSSQSGHNTVSWYQQALGQGPQFIFQYYREEENGRGNFPPRFSGLQFPNYSSELNVNALELDDSALYLCASSLGQGQYEQFFGPGTRLTVL.

The chain links TRBV4-2 to TRBJ2-7; a possible D gene is TRBD2 (7 bases). The CDR3 is 16 residues long. V was clipped by 2 bases and J by 5 bases, with 19 bases between them. CDR1 is LGHNA, CDR2 YNFKEQ, per germline. As DNA, the CDR3 is TGTGCCAGCAGCCAACCCGAGGGGGGAGGGGGGAACGAGCAGTACTTC. As protein: CASSQPEGGGGNEQYF.

The chain joins TRBV6-1 to TRBJ1-1; a weak D match, TRBD1 (6 bases). From germline, CDR1 is MNHNS and CDR2 SASEGT. This CDR3 region has 15 residues. V shed 8 bases and J shed 4 bases, with 20 bases lying between them. The CDR3 loop reads CASAGTPPRGTEAFF. The DNA of the CDR3 is TGTGCCAGCGCCGGGACACCCCCTAGAGGCACTGAAGCTTTCTTT.

This chain links TRBV6-1 with TRBJ2-1; 7 nucleotides agree with TRBD1. Germline V gives CDR1 MNHNS, CDR2 SASEGT. The trim removed 1 base at V and 7 bases at J, leaving 4 bases unmatched. This CDR3 is 14 amino acids long. The CDR3: CASSEETGFNEQFF. The CDR3, as DNA: TGTGCCAGCAGTGAAGAGACAGGGTTTAATGAGCAGTTCTTC.

This rearrangement joins TRBV19 to TRBJ1-5; TRBD1 might be the D (6 bases). Trimming took 3 bases from V and 6 from J, leaving 24 bases between them. This CDR3 spans 18 amino acids. The germline V gene has CDR1 LNHDA and CDR2 SQIVND (reference sequence). Here the CDR3 reads CASSMNEGWRGRGQPQHF. The CDR3 coding sequence is TGTGCCAGTAGTATGAACGAGGGGTGGCGGGGGCGCGGTCAGCCCCAGCATTTT.

This chain uses TRBV2 with TRBJ2-5; D not certain. The assigned J gene may be wrong: the sequence end matches TRBJ2-7 better. The CDR3 spans 11 residues. Germline V gives CDR1 SNHLY, CDR2 FYNNEI. CDR3 in DNA: TGTGCCAGCCACGGCGGCCACGAGCAGTACTTC. The encoded protein is CASHGGHEQYF.

The J gene is TRBJ1-1, the V gene TRBV7-8; 7 bases are shared with TRBD1. This CDR3 region has 15 residues. In germline, CDR1 is SGHVS, CDR2 FQNEAQ. V was clipped by 8 bases and J by 1 base; unmatched bases: 10. The CDR3 DNA reads as TGTGCCAGCGGATTTCTCGGGACAGCGAACACTGAAGCTTTCTTT. Translated: CASGFLGTANTEAFF.

Concerning this clone itself: At one end the junction does not follow the germline gene, possibly because of a read error. J is TRBJ1-2 and V is TRBV6-1, with a weak D call TRBD1 (5 bases). The CDR3 is 12 amino acids. The germline CDR1 and CDR2 sequences are MNHNS and SASEGT. CDR3: CASSEGDYGYPF. The CDR3 DNA follows: TGTGCCAGCAGTGAAGGGGACTATGGCTACCCCTTC.

This clone was seen a single time. The genes are TRBV10-3 and TRBJ2-7; 7 nucleotides match TRBD2. The V gene's germline CDR1 is ENHRY and CDR2 SYGVKD. The CDR3 is made up of 15 amino acids. V dropped 6 bases and J dropped 2; count of bases not matched to a gene: 10. The CDR3 is CAIRASPGGTYEQYF. The CDR3 region has the DNA TGTGCCATCAGGGCAAGTCCGGGGGGAACCTACGAGCAGTACTTC.

The rearrangement links TRBV7-9 to TRBJ2-3; 7 bases agree with TRBD1. From germline, CDR1 is SEHNR and CDR2 FQNEAQ (reference sequence). With V trimmed by 4 bases and J by 9 bases, 13 bases remained unmatched. The CDR3 contains 15 residues. CDR3 sequence: CASSSLNRGEETQYF. CDR3 nucleotides: TGTGCCAGCAGCTCATTAAACAGGGGAGAGGAGACGCAGTATTTT.

The rearrangement joins TRBV19 to TRBJ2-7, with 9 nucleotides matching TRBD1. The germline CDR1 and CDR2 sequences are LNHDA and SQIVND (reference sequence). This CDR3 spans 15 amino acids. Trimming took 5 bases from V and 0 from J; bases not matched to a gene: 5. The CDR3 spells CASSDGQGRSYEQYF. In DNA, the CDR3 is TGTGCCAGTAGTGACGGACAGGGGCGCTCCTACGAGCAGTACTTC.

In this sample, this clone turned up a few times. The chain has TRBV25-1 and TRBJ2-7; 9 bases are a match to TRBD1. The J segment lost 0 bases and the V segment lost 1 base, leaving 7 bases of the junction unmatched. CDR1 MGHDK and CDR2 SYGVNS come from the germline V gene. This CDR3 spans 17 amino acids. For the CDR3, the DNA is TGTGCCAGCAGTGAATGTCTTTGGACAGGGGCCTCCTACGAGCAGTACTTC. Protein product: CASSECLWTGASYEQYF.

This rearrangement joins TRBV30 to TRBJ1-1; D remains unclear. Germline CDR1 GTSNPN, CDR2 SVGIG (reference sequence). CDR3 size: 11 residues. V was trimmed by 5 bases and J by 2 bases, leaving 6 bases between them. The CDR3 here is CAWGLNTEAFF. The CDR3 DNA follows: TGTGCCTGGGGGCTTAACACTGAAGCTTTCTTT.

The rearrangement uses TRBV9 and TRBJ2-7; 9 nucleotides align to TRBD1. Germline assignment: CDR1 SGDLS and CDR2 YYNGEE. After removal of 3 bases from V and 6 bases from J, the junction contained 7 bases not matched to a gene. The length of the CDR3 is 14 residues. The CDR3 nucleotides are TGTGCCAGCAGCGCCCCCGGACAGGGGCTCGAGCAGTACTTC. Its protein product is CASSAPGQGLEQYF.

CDR3 residues: CASSQDRLASYEQYF. In DNA, the CDR3 is TGCGCCAGCAGCCAAGATCGGTTAGCCTCCTACGAGCAGTACTTC. The chain combines TRBV4-3 with TRBJ2-5, with D hard to call. The J call may be incorrect, as the DNA end agrees better with TRBJ2-7. Germline V gives CDR1 LGHNA, CDR2 YSLEER. The CDR3 contains 15 residues.

The rearrangement joins TRBV19 to TRBJ2-6; D perhaps matches TRBD1 (6 bases). Per germline, CDR1 LNHDA and CDR2 SQIVND (reference sequence). The CDR3 is 15 amino acids. V gave up 3 bases and J gave up 4 bases, with 10 bases separating them. CDR3 DNA sequence: TGTGCCAGTAGTATTCGACAGGCGGGGGCCAACGTCCTGACTTTC. Protein: CASSIRQAGANVLTF.

The V gene is TRBV7-6, the J gene TRBJ1-2, with D possibly matching TRBD1 (6 bases). The germline CDR1 and CDR2 sequences are SGHVS and FNYEAQ. This CDR3 has 13 amino acids. Trimming removed 4 bases from V and 8 bases from J, with 14 bases in between. The CDR3 coding sequence is TGTGCCAGCAGCTGGACAGAGACGTCGGGCTACACCTTC. This gives the protein CASSWTETSGYTF.

The sample holds a few counts of this clone. The CDR3 DNA sequence: TGTGCCAGTAGTCCTGGGAGAGTAGGGCAGCCCCAGCATTTT. It is translated as CASSPGRVGQPQHF. The chain joins TRBV19 to TRBJ1-5; D remains ambiguous. The CDR3 covers 14 residues. Germline CDR1 is LNHDA and CDR2 is SQIVND (reference sequence). V dropped 5 bases and J dropped 7 bases, with 15 bases sitting between them.

The chain joins TRBV4-3 to TRBJ2-1, with 8 bases lining up with TRBD1. The CDR3 has 18 amino acids. Germline CDR1 and CDR2: LGHNA and YSLEER. After removal of 4 bases from V and 0 bases from J, the junction contained 11 bases not matched to a gene. The CDR3 DNA sequence: TGCGCCAGCAGCCGAGAGGAGTGGGACAGGAGCTCCTACAATGAGCAGTTCTTC. Protein product: CASSREEWDRSSYNEQFF.

DNA for the CDR3: TGTGCCAGCAGTGATAAAGCAGGGACTACTGAAGCTTTCTTT. It codes for CASSDKAGTTEAFF. This chain uses TRBV6-4 with TRBJ1-1; possibly TRBD1 for D (5 bases). Between the trimmed V and J ends, which lost 3 bases and 5 bases, there was a span of 13 bases. The germline V gene encodes CDR1 MRHNA and CDR2 SNTAGT. The CDR3 contains 14 residues.